This T cell receptor beta chain was identified during a study of blood T cell repertoires in COVID-19. Looking at the study overall: Collection of acute and convalescent COVID-19 samples took place in the United States, Italy and Spain.

In the source study's methods: Amplification from reference gene primers served as the basis for estimated nucleated cell counts. Some clones are missing from TCRdb's copy, which holds only in-frame ones; the method was immunoSEQ multiplex PCR. From that table come the V and J calls and clone size; the DNA was used to work out D and trimming. The sample carries about 220,000 clones, roughly 87% recorded once. The CDR3 contains 13 residues. Per germline, CDR1 SNHLY and CDR2 FYNNEI. Trimming shortened V by 4 bases and J by 8 bases, and 9 bases separated the two germline ends. Sequences were obtained from PBMCs or T cells enriched from blood (not recorded which). The TCR comes from a woman in her 30s with acute COVID-19. The rearrangement joins TRBV2 to TRBJ1-6; D is undetermined. In nucleotides, the CDR3 is TGTGCCAGCAGTGCACAGCCAGATTCACCCCTCCACTTT. It translates to CASSAQPDSPLHF.